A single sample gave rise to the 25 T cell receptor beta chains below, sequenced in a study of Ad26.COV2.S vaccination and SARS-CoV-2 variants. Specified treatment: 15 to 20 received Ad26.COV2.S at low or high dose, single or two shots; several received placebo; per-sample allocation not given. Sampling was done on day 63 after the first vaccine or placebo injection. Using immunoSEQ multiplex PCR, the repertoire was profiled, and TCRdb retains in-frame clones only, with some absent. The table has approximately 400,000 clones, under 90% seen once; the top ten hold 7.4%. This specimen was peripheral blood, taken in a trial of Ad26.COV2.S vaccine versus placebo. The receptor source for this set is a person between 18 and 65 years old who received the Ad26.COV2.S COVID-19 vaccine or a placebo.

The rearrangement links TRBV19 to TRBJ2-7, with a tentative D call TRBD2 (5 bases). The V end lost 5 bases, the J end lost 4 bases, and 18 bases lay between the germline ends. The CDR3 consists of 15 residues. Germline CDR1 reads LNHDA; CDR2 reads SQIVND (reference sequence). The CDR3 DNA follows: TGTGCCAGTAGTGTTGGGAGTTTGGTAGCTTACGAGCAGTACTTC. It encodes CASSVGSLVAYEQYF.

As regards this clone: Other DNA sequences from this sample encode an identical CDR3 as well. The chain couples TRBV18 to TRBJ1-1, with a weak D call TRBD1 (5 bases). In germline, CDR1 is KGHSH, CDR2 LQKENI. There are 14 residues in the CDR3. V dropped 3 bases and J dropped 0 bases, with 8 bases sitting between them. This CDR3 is CASSPDRMNTEAFF. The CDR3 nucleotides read TGTGCCAGCTCACCCGACAGAATGAACACTGAAGCTTTCTTT.

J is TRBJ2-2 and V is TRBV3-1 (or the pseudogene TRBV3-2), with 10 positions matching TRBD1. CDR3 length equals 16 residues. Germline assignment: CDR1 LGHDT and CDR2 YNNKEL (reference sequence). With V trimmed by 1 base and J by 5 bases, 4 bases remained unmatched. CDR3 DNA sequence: TGTGCCAGCAGCCAAGCGACAGGGGGCGAGACCGGGGAGCTGTTTTTT. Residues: CASSQATGGETGELFF.

The CDR3 sequence is CAISDLLYNEQFF. As DNA, the CDR3 is TGTGCCATCAGTGATCTACTCTACAATGAGCAGTTCTTC. The chain links TRBV10-3 to TRBJ2-1; D remains ambiguous. Germline V lookup: CDR1 ENHRY, CDR2 SYGVKD. The CDR3 loop spans 13 amino acids. V lost 3 bases to trimming and J lost 3 bases, with 6 bases between them.

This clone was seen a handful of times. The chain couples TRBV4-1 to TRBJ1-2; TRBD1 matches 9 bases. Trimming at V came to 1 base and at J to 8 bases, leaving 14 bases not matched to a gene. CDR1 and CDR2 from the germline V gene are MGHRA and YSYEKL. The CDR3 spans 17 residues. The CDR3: CASSQGHYGQGPGGYTF. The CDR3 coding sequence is TGCGCCAGCAGCCAAGGACACTACGGACAGGGGCCCGGAGGCTACACCTTC.

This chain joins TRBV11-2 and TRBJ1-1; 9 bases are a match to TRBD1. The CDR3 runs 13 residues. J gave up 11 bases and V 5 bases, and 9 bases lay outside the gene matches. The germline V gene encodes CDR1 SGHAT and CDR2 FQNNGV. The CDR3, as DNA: TGTGCCAGCAGCCCGACAGGGGGTATACGGGCTTTCTTT. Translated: CASSPTGGIRAFF.

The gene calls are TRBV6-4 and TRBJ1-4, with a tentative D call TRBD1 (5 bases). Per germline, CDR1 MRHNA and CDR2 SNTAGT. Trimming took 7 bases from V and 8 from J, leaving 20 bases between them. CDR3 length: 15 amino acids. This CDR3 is CASNLDLGVQEKLFF. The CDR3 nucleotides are TGTGCCAGCAACCTAGACCTGGGGGTGCAGGAAAAACTGTTTTTT.

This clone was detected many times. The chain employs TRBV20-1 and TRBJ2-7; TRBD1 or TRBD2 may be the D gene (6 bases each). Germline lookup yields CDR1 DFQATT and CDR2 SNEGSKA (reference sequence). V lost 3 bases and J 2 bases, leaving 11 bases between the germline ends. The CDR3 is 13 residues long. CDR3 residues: CSASGGLAYEQYF. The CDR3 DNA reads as TGCAGTGCTAGTGGGGGGCTCGCCTACGAGCAGTACTTC.

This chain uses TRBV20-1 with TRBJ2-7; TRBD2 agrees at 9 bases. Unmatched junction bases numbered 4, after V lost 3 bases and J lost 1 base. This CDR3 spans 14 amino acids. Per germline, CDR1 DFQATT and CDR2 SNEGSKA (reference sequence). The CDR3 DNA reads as TGCAGTGCTAGTAGGCGGGGGGGGTCCTACGAGCAGTACTTC. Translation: CSASRRGGSYEQYF.

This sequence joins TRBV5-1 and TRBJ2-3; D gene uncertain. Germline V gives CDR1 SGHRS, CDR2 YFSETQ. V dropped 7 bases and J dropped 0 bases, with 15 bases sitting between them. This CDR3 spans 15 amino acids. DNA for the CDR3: TGCGCCAGCGTATACAGCGATCACAGCACAGATACGCAGTATTTT. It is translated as CASVYSDHSTDTQYF.

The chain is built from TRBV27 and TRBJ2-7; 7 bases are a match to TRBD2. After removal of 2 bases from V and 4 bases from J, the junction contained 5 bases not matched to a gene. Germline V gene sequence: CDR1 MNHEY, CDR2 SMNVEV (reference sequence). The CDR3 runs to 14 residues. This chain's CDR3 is CASSLRREFYEQYF. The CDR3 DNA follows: TGTGCCAGCAGTTTACGGCGGGAGTTTTACGAGCAGTACTTC.

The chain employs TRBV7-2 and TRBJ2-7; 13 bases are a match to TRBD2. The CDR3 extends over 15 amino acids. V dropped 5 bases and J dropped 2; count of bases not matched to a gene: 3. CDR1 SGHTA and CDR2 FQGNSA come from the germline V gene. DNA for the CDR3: TGTGCCAGCAGCCGCGGACTAGCGGGAGCCTACGAGCAGTACTTC. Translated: CASSRGLAGAYEQYF.

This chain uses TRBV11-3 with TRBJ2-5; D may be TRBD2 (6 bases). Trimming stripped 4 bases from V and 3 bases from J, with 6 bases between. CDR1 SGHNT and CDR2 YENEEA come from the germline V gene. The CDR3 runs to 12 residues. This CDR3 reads CASSSGEETQYF. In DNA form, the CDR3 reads TGTGCCAGCAGCTCGGGGGAAGAGACCCAGTACTTC.

The chain's CDR3 is CASSFTPDTQYF. The DNA of the CDR3 is TGTGCCAGCAGCTTTACGCCAGATACGCAGTATTTT. The gene calls are TRBV5-5 and TRBJ2-3; D is unclear. From germline, CDR1 is SGHKS and CDR2 YYEKEE (reference sequence). Between the trimmed V and J ends, which lost 2 bases and 4 bases, there was a span of 5 bases. This CDR3 has 12 amino acids.

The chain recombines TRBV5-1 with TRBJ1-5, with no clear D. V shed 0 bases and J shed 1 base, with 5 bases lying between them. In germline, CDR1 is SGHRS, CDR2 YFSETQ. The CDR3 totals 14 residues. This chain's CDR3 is CASSLEGSNQPQHF. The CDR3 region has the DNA TGCGCCAGCAGCTTGGAGGGCAGCAATCAGCCCCAGCATTTT. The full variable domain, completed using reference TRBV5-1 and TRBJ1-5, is KAGVTQTPRYLIKTRGQQVTLSCSPISGHRSVSWYQQTPGQGLQFLFEYFSETQRNKGNFPGRFSGRQFSNSRSEMNVSTLELGDSALYLCASSLEGSNQPQHFGDGTRLSIL.

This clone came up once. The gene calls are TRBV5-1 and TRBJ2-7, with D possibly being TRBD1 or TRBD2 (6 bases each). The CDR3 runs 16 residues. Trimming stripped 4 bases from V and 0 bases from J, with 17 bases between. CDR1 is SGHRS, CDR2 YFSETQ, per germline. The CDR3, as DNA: TGCGCCAGCAGCCTGGGGGGACAAACAGCCTCCTACGAGCAGTACTTC. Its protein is CASSLGGQTASYEQYF.

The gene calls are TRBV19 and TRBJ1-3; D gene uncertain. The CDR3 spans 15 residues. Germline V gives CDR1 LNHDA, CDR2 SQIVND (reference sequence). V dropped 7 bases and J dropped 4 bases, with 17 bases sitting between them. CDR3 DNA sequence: TGTGCCAGTATAGTCACCCAGACGGCGGGAAACACCATATATTTT. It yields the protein CASIVTQTAGNTIYF.

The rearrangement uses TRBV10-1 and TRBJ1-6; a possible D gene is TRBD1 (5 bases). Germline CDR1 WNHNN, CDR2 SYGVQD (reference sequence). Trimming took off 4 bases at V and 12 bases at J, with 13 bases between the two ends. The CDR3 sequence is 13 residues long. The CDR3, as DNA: TGCGCCAGCAGTGGTCAGGGTCGTGTACCCCTCCACTTT. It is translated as CASSGQGRVPLHF.

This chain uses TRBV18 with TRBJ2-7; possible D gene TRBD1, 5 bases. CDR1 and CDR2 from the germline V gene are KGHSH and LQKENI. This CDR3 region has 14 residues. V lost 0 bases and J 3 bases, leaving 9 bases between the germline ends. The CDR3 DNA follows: TGTGCCAGCTCACCACCGTCCAGGGACTACGAGCAGTACTTC. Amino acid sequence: CASSPPSRDYEQYF.

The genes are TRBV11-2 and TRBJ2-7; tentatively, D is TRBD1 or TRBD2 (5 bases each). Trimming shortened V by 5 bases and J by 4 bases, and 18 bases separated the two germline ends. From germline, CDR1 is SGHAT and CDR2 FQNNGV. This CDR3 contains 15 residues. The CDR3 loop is CASSTSLGDRYEQYF. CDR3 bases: TGTGCCAGCAGCACCTCCCTGGGGGACCGTTACGAGCAGTACTTC.

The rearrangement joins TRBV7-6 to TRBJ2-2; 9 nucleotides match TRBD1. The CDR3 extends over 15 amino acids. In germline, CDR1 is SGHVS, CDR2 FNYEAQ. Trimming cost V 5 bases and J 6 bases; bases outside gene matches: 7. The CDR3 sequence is CASSPGTGKSGELFF. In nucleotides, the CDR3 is TGTGCCAGCAGCCCTGGGACAGGGAAATCCGGGGAGCTGTTTTTT.

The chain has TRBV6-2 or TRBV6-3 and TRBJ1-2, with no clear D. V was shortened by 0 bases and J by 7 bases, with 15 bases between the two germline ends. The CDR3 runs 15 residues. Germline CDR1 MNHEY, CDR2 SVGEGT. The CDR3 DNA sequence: TGTGCCAGCAGTTACTCGCTCAGCGGGTCTGTTGGCTACACCTTC. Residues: CASSYSLSGSVGYTF.

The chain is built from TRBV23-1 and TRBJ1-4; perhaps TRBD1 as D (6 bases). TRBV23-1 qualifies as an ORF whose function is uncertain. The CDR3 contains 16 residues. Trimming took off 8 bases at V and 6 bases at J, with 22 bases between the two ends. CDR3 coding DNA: TGCGCCAGCCCTCCCACCGGGGGACAAGTGTATGAAAAACTGTTTTTT. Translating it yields CASPPTGGQVYEKLFF.

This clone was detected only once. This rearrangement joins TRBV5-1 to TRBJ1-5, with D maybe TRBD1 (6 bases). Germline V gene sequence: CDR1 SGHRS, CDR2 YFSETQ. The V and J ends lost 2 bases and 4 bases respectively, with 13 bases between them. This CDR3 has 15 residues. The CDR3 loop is CASSFKTGANQPQHF. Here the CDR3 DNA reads TGCGCCAGCAGCTTTAAGACAGGAGCAAATCAGCCCCAGCATTTT.

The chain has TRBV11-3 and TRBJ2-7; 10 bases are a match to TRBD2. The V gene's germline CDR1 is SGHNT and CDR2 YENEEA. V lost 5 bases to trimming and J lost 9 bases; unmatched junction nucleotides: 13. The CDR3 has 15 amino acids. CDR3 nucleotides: TGTGCCAGCAGCCCCCGGACTAGCGGTTTCCCCAGGCAGTACTTC. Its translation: CASSPRTSGFPRQYF.